The TCR beta chain described here comes from a study of CD8 T cell repertoires and HIV-1 epitope variants. Across the whole study: T cells were stimulated with Twenty-five Gag and Nef peptides separately. Epitopes were three Gag families plus Nef HW9 and YT9. Controls were a CMV, EBV and flu pool, Ebola AY9, and no peptide. General study findings and limits: Only beta chains were identified, marking proliferation to antigen, not function.

The table lists this clone with a few counts. Its specificity is not known. Data came from immunoSEQ multiplex PCR; TCRdb stores just in-frame clones and leaves some out. Here the sample spans around 5,500 clones, about 65% being singletons. Germline CDR1 LNHDA, CDR2 SQIVND (reference sequence). The CDR3 spans 14 residues. V was clipped by 10 bases and J by 4 bases, with 19 bases between them. Sequences were obtained from cultured CD8+ T cells derived from PBMCs. The TCR sequence derives from a male donor with HIV. This chain links TRBV19 with TRBJ1-2; D remains unclear. In DNA, the CDR3 is TGTGCCACCGAAGGTCCCGGACTTCTCTATGGCTACACCTTC. Its protein product is CATEGPGLLYGYTF.